This TCR beta chain was observed in a study of cytomegalovirus exposure and HLA in healthy donors. Study-wide points: Earlier analysis looked at TCR beta V segments, and most were productive about 87% or about 30% of the time. Specificity of a few CMV-associated chains for CMV antigens was verified in vitro.

Trimming left V 2 bases short and J 4 bases short, with 14 bases between. This CDR3 contains 15 residues. The germline gives CDR1 SGHTA, CDR2 FQGTGA. Comments on this clone: Its antigen is not known.

The primer mix had 60 Vbeta and 13 Jbeta primers. Only in-frame clones appear in the TCRdb table, and some are missing; sequencing was by immunoSEQ multiplex PCR. The profile shows around 120,000 clones, approximately 76% of them singletons. The clonotype originates from a man in his fifties or sixties in good health and CMV-seropositive. The V gene is TRBV7-3, the J gene TRBJ2-5, with D possibly matching TRBD1 (5 bases). The specimen sequenced was PBMCs. The CDR3, as DNA: TGTGCCAGCAGCTTATACGATCAGGGCGGAGAGACCCAGTACTTC. Its translation: CASSLYDQGGETQYF. Variable domain in full (rest from reference TRBV7-3 and TRBJ2-5): GAGVSQTPSNKVTEKGKYVELRCDPISGHTALYWYRQSLGQGPEFLIYFQGTGAADDSGLPNDRFFAVRPEGSVSTLKIQRTERGDSAVYLCASSLYDQGGETQYFGPGTRLLVL.